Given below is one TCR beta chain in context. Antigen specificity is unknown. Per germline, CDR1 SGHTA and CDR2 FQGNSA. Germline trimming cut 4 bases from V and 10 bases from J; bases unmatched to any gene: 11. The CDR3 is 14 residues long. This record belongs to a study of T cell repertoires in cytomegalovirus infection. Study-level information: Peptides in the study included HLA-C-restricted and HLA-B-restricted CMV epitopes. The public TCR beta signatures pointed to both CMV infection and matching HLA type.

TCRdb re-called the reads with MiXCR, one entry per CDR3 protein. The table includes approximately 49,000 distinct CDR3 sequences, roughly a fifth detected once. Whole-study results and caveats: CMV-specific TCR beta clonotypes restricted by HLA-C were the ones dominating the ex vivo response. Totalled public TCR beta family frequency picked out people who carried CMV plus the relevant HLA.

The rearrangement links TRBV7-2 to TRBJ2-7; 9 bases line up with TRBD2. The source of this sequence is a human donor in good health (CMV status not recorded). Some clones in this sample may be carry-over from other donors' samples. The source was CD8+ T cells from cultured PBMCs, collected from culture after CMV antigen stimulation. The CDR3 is CASSSLAGLVDQYF. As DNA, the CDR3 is TGTGCCAGCAGCTCTCTAGCGGGACTTGTCGACCAGTACTTC.